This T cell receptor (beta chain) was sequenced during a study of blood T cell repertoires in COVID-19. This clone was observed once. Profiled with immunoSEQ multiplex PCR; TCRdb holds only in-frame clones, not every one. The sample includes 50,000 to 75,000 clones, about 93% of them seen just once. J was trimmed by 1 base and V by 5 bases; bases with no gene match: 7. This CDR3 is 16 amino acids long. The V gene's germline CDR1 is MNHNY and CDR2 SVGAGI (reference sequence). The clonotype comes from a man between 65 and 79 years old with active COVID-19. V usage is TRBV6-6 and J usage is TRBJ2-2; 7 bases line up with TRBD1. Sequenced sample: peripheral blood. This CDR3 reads CASSRTNRGNTGELFF. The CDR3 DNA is TGTGCCAGCAGTCGCACAAACAGGGGGAACACCGGGGAGCTGTTTTTT.